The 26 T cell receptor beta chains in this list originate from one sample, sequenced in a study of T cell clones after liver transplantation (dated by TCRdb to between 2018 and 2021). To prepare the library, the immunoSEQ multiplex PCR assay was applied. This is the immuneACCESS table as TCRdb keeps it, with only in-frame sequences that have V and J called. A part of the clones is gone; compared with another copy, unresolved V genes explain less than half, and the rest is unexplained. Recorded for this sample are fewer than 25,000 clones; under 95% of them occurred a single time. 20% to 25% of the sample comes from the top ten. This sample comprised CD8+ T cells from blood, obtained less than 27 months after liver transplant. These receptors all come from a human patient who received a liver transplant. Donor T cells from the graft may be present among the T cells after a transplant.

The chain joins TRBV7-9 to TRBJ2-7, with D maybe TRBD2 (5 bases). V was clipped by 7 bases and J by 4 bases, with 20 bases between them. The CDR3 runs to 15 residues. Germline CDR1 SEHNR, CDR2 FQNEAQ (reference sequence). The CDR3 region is CASTDVEGIGYEQYF. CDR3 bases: TGTGCCAGCACCGACGTTGAGGGTATTGGGTACGAGCAGTACTTC.

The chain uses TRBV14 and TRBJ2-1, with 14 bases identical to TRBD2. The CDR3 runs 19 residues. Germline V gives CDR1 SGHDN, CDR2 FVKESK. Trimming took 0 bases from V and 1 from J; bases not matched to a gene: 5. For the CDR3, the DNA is TGTGCCAGCAGCCAAGAGGGACTAGCGGGAGAAGGGTCCTACAATGAGCAGTTCTTC. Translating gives CASSQEGLAGEGSYNEQFF.

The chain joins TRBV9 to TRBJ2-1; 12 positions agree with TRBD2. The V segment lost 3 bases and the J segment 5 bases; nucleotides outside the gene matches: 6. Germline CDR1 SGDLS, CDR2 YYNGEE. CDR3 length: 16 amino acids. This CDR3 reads CASSDRLAGDHNEQFF. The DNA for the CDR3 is TGTGCCAGCAGCGATCGACTAGCGGGAGATCACAATGAGCAGTTCTTC.

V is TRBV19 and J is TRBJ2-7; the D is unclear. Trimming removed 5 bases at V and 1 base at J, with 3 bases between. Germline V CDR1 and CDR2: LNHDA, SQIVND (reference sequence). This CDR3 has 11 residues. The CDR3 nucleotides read TGTGCCAGTAGTCCTTCCTACGAGCAGTACTTC. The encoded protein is CASSPSYEQYF.

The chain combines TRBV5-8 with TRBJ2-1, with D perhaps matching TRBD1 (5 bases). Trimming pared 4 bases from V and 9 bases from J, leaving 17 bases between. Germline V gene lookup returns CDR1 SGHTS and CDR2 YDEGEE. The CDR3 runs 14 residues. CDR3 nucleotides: TGTGCCAGCAGCCCGTCCGCAGGGTTGGGTGAGCAGTTCTTC. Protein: CASSPSAGLGEQFF.

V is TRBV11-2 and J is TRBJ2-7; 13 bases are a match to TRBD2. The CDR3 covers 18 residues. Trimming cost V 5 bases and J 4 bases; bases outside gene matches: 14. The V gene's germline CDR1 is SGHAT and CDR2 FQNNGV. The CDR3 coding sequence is TGTGCCAGCAGCCCCCCCCCAACTAGCGGGAGGGCCTTGTACGAGCAGTACTTC. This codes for CASSPPPTSGRALYEQYF.

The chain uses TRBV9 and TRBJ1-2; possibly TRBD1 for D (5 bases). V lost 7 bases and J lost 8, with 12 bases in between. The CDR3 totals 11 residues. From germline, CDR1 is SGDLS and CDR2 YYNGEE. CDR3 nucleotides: TGTGCCAGCGGCAGGGAGGACGGCTACACCTTC. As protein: CASGREDGYTF.

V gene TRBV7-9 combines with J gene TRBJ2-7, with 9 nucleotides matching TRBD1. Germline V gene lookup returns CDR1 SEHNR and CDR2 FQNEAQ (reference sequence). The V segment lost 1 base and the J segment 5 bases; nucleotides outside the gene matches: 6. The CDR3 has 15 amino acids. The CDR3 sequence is CASSLGVTGGDEQYF. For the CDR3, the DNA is TGTGCCAGCAGCTTAGGGGTAACAGGGGGCGACGAGCAGTACTTC.

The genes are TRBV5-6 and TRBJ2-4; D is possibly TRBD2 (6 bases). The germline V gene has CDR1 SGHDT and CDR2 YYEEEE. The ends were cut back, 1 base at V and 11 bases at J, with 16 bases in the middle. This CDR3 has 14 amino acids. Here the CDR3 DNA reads TGTGCCAGCAGCTTGTTGGCAGGCCGGAGGGTTCAGTACTTC. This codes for CASSLLAGRRVQYF.

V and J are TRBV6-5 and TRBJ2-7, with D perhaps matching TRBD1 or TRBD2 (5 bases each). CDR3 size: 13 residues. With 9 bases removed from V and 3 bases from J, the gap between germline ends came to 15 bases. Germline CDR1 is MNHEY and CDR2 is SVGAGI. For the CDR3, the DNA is TGTGCCAGAAACACCGGGGCTGTCTACGAGCAGTACTTC. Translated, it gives CARNTGAVYEQYF.

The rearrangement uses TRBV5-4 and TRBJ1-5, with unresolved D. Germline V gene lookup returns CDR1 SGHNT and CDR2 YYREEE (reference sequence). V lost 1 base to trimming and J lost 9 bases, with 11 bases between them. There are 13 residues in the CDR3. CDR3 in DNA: TGTGCCAGCAGCTTGTATGGGTCCGGGCCCCAGCATTTT. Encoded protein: CASSLYGSGPQHF.

The CDR3 loop is CSVERQPQHF. In DNA, the CDR3 is TGCAGCGTTGAAAGGCAGCCCCAGCATTTT. This chain joins TRBV29-1 and TRBJ1-5; D is uncertain. CDR1 is SQVTM and CDR2 is ANQGSEA in the germline V gene. Trimming left V 2 bases short and J 7 bases short, with 3 bases between. CDR3 length: 10 residues.

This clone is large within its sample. CDR3 amino acids: CASSLYPRTGSNQPQHF. The CDR3 nucleotides are TGTGCCAGCAGTTTATACCCCAGGACAGGGAGCAATCAGCCCCAGCATTTT. V usage is TRBV27 and J usage is TRBJ1-5; 8 bases align to TRBD1. The CDR3 is made up of 17 amino acids. J was trimmed by 1 base and V by 1 base; bases with no gene match: 6. Germline values: CDR1 MNHEY, CDR2 SMNVEV (reference sequence).

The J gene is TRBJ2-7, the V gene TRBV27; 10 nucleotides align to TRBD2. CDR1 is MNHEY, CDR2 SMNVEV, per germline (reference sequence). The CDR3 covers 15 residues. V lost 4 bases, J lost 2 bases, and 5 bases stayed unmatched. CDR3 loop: CASSSRTSGAYEQYF. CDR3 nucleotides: TGTGCCAGCAGTTCCCGGACTAGCGGTGCCTACGAGCAGTACTTC.

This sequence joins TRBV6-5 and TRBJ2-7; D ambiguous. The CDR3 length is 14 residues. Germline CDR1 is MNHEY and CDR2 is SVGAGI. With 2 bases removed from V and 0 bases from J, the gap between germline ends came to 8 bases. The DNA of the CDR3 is TGTGCCAGCAGTTACCTCCAGGACTCCTACGAGCAGTACTTC. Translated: CASSYLQDSYEQYF.

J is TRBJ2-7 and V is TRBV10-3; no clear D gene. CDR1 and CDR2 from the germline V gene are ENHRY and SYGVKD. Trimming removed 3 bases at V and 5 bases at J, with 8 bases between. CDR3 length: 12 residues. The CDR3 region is CAISDSVDEQYF. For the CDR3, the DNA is TGTGCCATCAGTGATTCGGTAGACGAGCAGTACTTC.

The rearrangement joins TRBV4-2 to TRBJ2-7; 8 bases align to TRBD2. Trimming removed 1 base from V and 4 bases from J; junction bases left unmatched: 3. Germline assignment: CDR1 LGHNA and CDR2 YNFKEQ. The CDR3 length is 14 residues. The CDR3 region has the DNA TGTGCCAGCAGCCAAGGTCTAGCGGGTTACGAGCAGTACTTC. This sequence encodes CASSQGLAGYEQYF.

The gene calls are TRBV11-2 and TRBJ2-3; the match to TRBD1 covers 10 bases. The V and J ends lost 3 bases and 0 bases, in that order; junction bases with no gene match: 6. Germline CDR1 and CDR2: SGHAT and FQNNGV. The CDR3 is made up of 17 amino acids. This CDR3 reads CASSFPTGGGSTDTQYF. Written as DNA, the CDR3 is TGTGCCAGCAGCTTCCCGACAGGGGGCGGGAGCACAGATACGCAGTATTTT.

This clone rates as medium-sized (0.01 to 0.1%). The CDR3 spells CSTKSGVTHNEQFF. The CDR3 nucleotides read TGCAGCACCAAGAGCGGAGTTACCCACAATGAGCAGTTCTTC. The rearrangement joins TRBV29-1 to TRBJ2-1; D might be TRBD2 (5 bases). The CDR3 contains 14 residues. With 8 bases removed from V and 5 bases from J, the gap between germline ends came to 19 bases. Germline values: CDR1 SQVTM, CDR2 ANQGSEA.

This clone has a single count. As DNA, the CDR3 is TGTGCCAGCAGTTACGGGGACGGGGAAGGAGGCTACACCTTC. It codes for CASSYGDGEGGYTF. This chain connects TRBV6-5 to TRBJ1-2; a possible D gene is TRBD1 (5 bases). Trimming removed 2 bases at V and 8 bases at J, with 15 bases between. The CDR3 runs 14 residues. CDR1 and CDR2 (germline): MNHEY, SVGAGI.

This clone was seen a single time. The CDR3 region is CASGGLNTEAFF. In nucleotides, the CDR3 is TGTGCCAGCGGGGGACTTAACACTGAAGCTTTCTTT. The rearrangement joins TRBV27 to TRBJ1-1; possibly TRBD1 for D (5 bases). The CDR3 runs to 12 residues. V lost 8 bases and J lost 2, with 9 bases in between. From germline, CDR1 is MNHEY and CDR2 SMNVEV (reference sequence).

The CDR3 coding sequence is TGTGCCAGCAGCCCAAATTGGGGGGCCGGGGAGACCCAGTACTTC. Translation: CASSPNWGAGETQYF. The chain joins TRBV9 to TRBJ2-5; TRBD1 or TRBD2 may be the D gene (6 bases each). Germline-derived CDR1 and CDR2 are SGDLS and YYNGEE. V gave up 4 bases and J gave up 5 bases, with 18 bases separating them. CDR3 size: 15 residues.

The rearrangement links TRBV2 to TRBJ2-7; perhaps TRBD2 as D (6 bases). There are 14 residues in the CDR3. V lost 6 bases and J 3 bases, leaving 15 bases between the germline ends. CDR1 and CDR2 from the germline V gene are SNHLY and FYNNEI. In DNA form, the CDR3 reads TGTGCCAGCAGCGCCCGGGACTTAAGCTACGAGCAGTACTTC. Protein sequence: CASSARDLSYEQYF.

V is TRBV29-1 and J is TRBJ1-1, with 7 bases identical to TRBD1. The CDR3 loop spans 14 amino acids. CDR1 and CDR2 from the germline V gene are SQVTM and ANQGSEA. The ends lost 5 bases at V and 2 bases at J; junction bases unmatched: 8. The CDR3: CSVSPRDSNTEAFF. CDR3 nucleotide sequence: TGCAGCGTTTCTCCCCGGGACAGCAACACTGAAGCTTTCTTT.

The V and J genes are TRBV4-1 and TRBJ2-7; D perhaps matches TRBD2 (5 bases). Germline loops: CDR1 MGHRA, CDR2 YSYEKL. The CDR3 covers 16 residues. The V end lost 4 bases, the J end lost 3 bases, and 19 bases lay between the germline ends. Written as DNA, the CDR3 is TGCGCCAGCAGCCCTACCCCGGGTGTTGCGGGCTACGAGCAGTACTTC. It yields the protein CASSPTPGVAGYEQYF.

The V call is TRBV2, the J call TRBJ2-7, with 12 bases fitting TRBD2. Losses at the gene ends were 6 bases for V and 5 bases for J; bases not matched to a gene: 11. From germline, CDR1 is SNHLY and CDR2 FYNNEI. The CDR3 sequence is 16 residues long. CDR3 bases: TGTGCCAGCAGGAGACTAGCGGGAGACCGGGAGCACGAGCAGTACTTC. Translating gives CASRRLAGDREHEQYF. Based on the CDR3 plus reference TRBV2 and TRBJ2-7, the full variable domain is EPEVTQTPSHQVTQMGQEVILRCVPISNHLYFYWYRQILGQKVEFLVSFYNNEISEKSEIFDDQFSVERPDGSNFTLKIRSTKLEDSAMYFCASRRLAGDREHEQYFGPGTRLTVT.